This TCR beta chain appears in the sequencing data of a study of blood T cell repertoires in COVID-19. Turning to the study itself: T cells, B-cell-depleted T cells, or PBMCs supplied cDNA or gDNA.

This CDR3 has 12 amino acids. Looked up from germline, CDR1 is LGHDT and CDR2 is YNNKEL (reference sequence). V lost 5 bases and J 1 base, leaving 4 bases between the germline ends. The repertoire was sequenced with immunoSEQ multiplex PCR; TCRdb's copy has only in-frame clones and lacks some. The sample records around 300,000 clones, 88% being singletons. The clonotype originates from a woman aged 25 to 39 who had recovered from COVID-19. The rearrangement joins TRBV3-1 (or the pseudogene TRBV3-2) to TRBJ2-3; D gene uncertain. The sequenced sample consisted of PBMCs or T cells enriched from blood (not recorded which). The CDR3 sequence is CASSIGTDTQYF. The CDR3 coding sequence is TGTGCCAGCAGCATAGGCACAGATACGCAGTATTTT.